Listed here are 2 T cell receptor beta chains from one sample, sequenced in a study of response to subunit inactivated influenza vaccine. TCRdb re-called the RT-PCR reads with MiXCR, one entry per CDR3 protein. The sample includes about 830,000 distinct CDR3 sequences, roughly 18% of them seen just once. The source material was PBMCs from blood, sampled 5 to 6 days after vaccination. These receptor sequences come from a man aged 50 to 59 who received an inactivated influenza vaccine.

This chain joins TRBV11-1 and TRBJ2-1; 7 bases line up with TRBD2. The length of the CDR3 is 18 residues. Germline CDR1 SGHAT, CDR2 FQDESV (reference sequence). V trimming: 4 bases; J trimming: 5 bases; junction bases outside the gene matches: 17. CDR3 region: CASSSKALLGTTHNEQFF. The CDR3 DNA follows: TGTGCCAGCAGCTCAAAGGCGTTATTGGGGACTACTCACAATGAGCAGTTCTTC.

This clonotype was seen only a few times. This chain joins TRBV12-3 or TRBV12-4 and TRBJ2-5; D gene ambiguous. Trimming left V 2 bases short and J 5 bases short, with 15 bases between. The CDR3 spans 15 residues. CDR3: CASSLLEGSRETQYF. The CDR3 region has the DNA TGTGCCAGCAGTTTATTGGAAGGTAGCCGGGAGACCCAGTACTTC.